This T cell receptor (beta chain) was identified during a study of T-cell reconstitution after alpha-beta-depleted transplantation in children. Study results and caveats: Newly generated T cells supplied most T-cell counts and diversity one year post-transplant.

Note on this clonotype: The antigen is not known.

Unique molecular identifiers were incorporated when the TCRbeta library was constructed. TCRdb re-derived calls from the PCR reads in MiXCR, one entry per CDR3 protein. The sample shows about 980,000 distinct CDR3 sequences, roughly 29% of them seen only once. The clonotype originates from a boy under two years old who had a stem cell transplant for SCID, so the T cells may come from the graft donor. The source was PBMCs, mostly from graft donor cells, collected 360 days after TCRalphabeta/CD19-depleted stem cell transplant.

For the CDR3, the DNA is TGTGCCAGCAGTTTATCTTCGGGAAATGAGCAGTTCTTC. The encoded protein is CASSLSSGNEQFF. The chain combines TRBV27 with TRBJ2-1; D might be TRBD2 (5 bases). This CDR3 comprises 13 residues. In germline, CDR1 is MNHEY, CDR2 SMNVEV (reference sequence). V was pared by 0 bases and J by 7 bases, with 7 bases between.